A single count supports the clone carrying this T cell receptor (beta chain). The antigen is undetermined. Patients chosen for sequencing had shown CD8+CD57+ cell expansion by flow cytometry. When blood sampling took place, the patients had received no therapy. Researchers used genomic DNA as the template to profile TCR beta VDJ and CDR3. TCRdb re-analysed the reads in MiXCR, keeping a single row per CDR3 protein. The sample carries around 290,000 distinct CDR3 sequences, roughly 61% recorded once. These data come from a study of CD8+CD57+ T cells in acquired aplastic anemia. Across the study: Sorted CD4+ and CD8+ cells gave a mean 3.2 ug DNA, range about 0.2 to 27.4 ug. The study, taken as a whole, reports: Levels of CD8+ Simpson's diversity were not significantly distinct in patients versus controls.

The clonotype originates from a human donor with aplastic anemia. Sequenced: sorted CD4+, CD8+, or CD8+CD57+ T cells (not recorded which) from PBMCs.

The CDR3 DNA follows: TGTGCTAGTGGTCCTCGGACAGGCCGAACCTACAATGAGCAGTTCTTC. Its protein product is CASGPRTGRTYNEQFF. The chain couples TRBV12-5 to TRBJ2-1; 7 bases match TRBD1. This CDR3 spans 16 amino acids. With V trimmed by 5 bases and J by 2 bases, 9 bases remained unmatched. CDR1 and CDR2 (germline): LGHNT, FRNRAP.